This T cell receptor (beta chain) was recovered during a study of Graves' ophthalmopathy and Graves' hyperthyroidism. Amplifying from RNA transcripts, the study obtained TCR beta CDR3 regions. Second-round multiplex PCR came after a first-round RT-PCR that employed HTBI primers. TCRdb redid the calling of the multiplex PCR reads with MiXCR, one entry per CDR3 protein. The sample shows some 750,000 distinct CDR3 sequences, around 40% of them seen only once. Germline assignment: CDR1 MGHDK and CDR2 SYGVNS. This CDR3 comprises 16 residues. Trimming pared 8 bases from V and 9 bases from J, leaving 23 bases between.

The sequenced sample was peripheral blood. The receptor was isolated from an adult man with Graves' ophthalmopathy. This chain uses TRBV25-1 with TRBJ1-6; no reliable D call. The CDR3 spells CASPGSGGQGGSPLHF. Here the CDR3 DNA reads TGTGCCAGCCCGGGGTCAGGTGGCCAAGGCGGTTCACCCCTCCACTTT.